Following are 26 T cell receptor beta chains from one sample sequenced in a study of technical replicates of blood from a few donors. Libraries were prepared by immunoSEQ multiplex PCR; TCRdb keeps only in-frame clonotypes and omits some of them. This sample has some 70,000 clones, with 95% to 97% found just once. Sequencing was done on a sample of T cells isolated from PBMCs. The receptors originated from a human donor in good health.

This chain connects TRBV28 to TRBJ1-5; perhaps TRBD1 as D (6 bases). CDR1 is MDHEN, CDR2 SYDVKM, per germline. Trimming removed 2 bases from V and 4 bases from J, with 9 bases in between. The CDR3 contains 14 residues. CDR3 protein: CASSLGTLNQPQHF. As DNA, the CDR3 is TGTGCCAGCAGTTTAGGGACATTAAATCAGCCCCAGCATTTT.

The chain is built from TRBV28 and TRBJ1-4; possible D gene TRBD1, 5 bases. Germline-derived CDR1 and CDR2 are MDHEN and SYDVKM. V was cut by 10 bases and J by 8 bases, with 14 bases left in between. CDR3 length: 12 residues. CDR3 DNA: TGTGCCACAGGCAGGGCCCTAGAAAAACTGTTTTTT. Translation gives CATGRALEKLFF.

The genes are TRBV7-9 and TRBJ2-7; possibly TRBD2 for D (7 bases). V was clipped by 5 bases and J by 0 bases, with 17 bases between them. CDR1 and CDR2 (germline): SEHNR, FQNEAQ (reference sequence). This CDR3 has 16 amino acids. The chain's CDR3 is CASSVPTGGASYEQYF. Written as DNA, the CDR3 is TGTGCCAGCAGCGTCCCTACGGGGGGCGCCTCCTACGAGCAGTACTTC.

V and J are TRBV19 and TRBJ1-3; D unclear. V was cut by 5 bases and J by 0 bases, with 17 bases left in between. The CDR3 contains 17 residues. CDR1 and CDR2 from the germline V gene are LNHDA and SQIVND (reference sequence). The CDR3 bases are TGTGCCAGTAGTTCCGAGTCCGGACTGAGCTCTGGAAACACCATATATTTT. It specifies CASSSESGLSSGNTIYF.

This chain connects TRBV11-2 to TRBJ2-5; a weak D match, TRBD2 (5 bases). CDR1 and CDR2 (germline): SGHAT, FQNNGV. This CDR3 comprises 16 residues. Trimming stripped 2 bases from V and 5 bases from J, with 18 bases between. CDR3 nucleotides: TGTGCCAGCAGCTTACTAGGGAATCGGGCGGGTGAGACCCAGTACTTC. Residues: CASSLLGNRAGETQYF.

The genes are TRBV4-3 and TRBJ2-7; 12 bases are shared with TRBD2. Germline CDR1 and CDR2: LGHNA and YSLEER. The length of the CDR3 is 19 residues. V lost 0 bases to trimming and J lost 3 bases; unmatched junction nucleotides: 12. DNA of the CDR3: TGCGCCAGCAGCCAAGATCTAGCGGGAGGGCCGACTCCTATCTACGAGCAGTACTTC. This gives the protein CASSQDLAGGPTPIYEQYF.

J is TRBJ1-2 and V is TRBV7-9; a possible D gene is TRBD1 (5 bases). The CDR3 extends over 13 amino acids. Germline V gene sequence: CDR1 SEHNR, CDR2 FQNEAQ (reference sequence). V was clipped by 4 bases and J by 8 bases, with 14 bases between them. CDR3 protein: CASSWAGKGGYTF. The CDR3 coding sequence is TGTGCCAGCAGCTGGGCAGGGAAGGGCGGCTACACCTTC.

V is TRBV18 and J is TRBJ2-7, with TRBD2 identical over 9 bases. CDR1 and CDR2 from the germline V gene are KGHSH and LQKENI. Losses at the gene ends were 3 bases for V and 5 bases for J; bases not matched to a gene: 5. The CDR3 has 14 amino acids. The CDR3 sequence is CASSPGTSSDEQYF. CDR3 sequence (DNA): TGTGCCAGCTCACCCGGGACTAGCAGTGACGAGCAGTACTTC. Based on the CDR3 plus reference TRBV18 and TRBJ2-7, the full variable domain is NAGVMQNPRHLVRRRGQEARLRCSPMKGHSHVYWYRQLPEEGLKFMVYLQKENIIDESGMPKERFSAEFPKEGPSILRIQQVVRGDSAAYFCASSPGTSSDEQYFGPGTRLTVT.

Details on this clone: One end of the junction fails to match germline, which may point to a read error. J is TRBJ1-2 and V is TRBV10-3; D not resolved. Germline V CDR1 and CDR2: ENHRY, SYGVKD. The CDR3 contains 10 residues. CDR3 in DNA: TGTGCCATCAGTGACGAGCGGCTCGCCTTC. It translates to CAISDERLAF.

The chain joins TRBV7-9 to TRBJ2-7; 7 bases fit TRBD1. Germline lookup yields CDR1 SEHNR and CDR2 FQNEAQ (reference sequence). V was clipped by 3 bases and J by 0 bases; unmatched bases: 8. The CDR3 loop spans 16 amino acids. The DNA of the CDR3 is TGTGCCAGCAGCTTCACGTTGGACAGGAGCTCCTACGAGCAGTACTTC. As protein: CASSFTLDRSSYEQYF.

CDR3 nucleotides: TGCAGCGTCCACTGGGATACGCAGTATTTT. As protein: CSVHWDTQYF. The chain has TRBV29-1 and TRBJ2-3; D is ambiguous. V was cut by 6 bases and J by 6 bases, with 7 bases left in between. This CDR3 contains 10 residues. CDR1 is SQVTM, CDR2 ANQGSEA, per germline.

The chain has TRBV6-5 and TRBJ2-2; a weak D match, TRBD2 (5 bases). Germline assignment: CDR1 MNHEY and CDR2 SVGAGI. The CDR3 contains 15 residues. Trimming took 5 bases from V and 7 from J, leaving 17 bases between them. The CDR3 DNA follows: TGTGCCAGCAGTCTTACTAGGACGCGTTTCGGGGAGCTGTTTTTT. This translates into CASSLTRTRFGELFF.

This clone has only one observation. The chain links TRBV21-1 to TRBJ2-5; no DNA check was done on the table's D call, TRBD2. TRBV21-1 is noted as a pseudogene. This CDR3 region has 14 residues. The CDR3 spells CASSMSGVQETQYF. CDR3 coding DNA: TGTGCCAGCAGCATGAGCGGAGTCCAAGAGACCCAGTACTTC.

This clone was observed a single time. The junction departs from germline at one end; a sequencing error may be responsible. This chain links TRBV30 with TRBJ1-2, with D unclear. Germline lookup yields CDR1 GTSNPN and CDR2 SVGIG (reference sequence). CDR3 length equals 12 residues. The CDR3 DNA reads TGCGCCAATGGGAGGGAGGACTATGGCTACACCTTC. Translation: CANGREDYGYTF.

In DNA, the CDR3 is TGTGCCAGCAGCGAGGGCGTCTATGGCTACACCTTC. Protein product: CASSEGVYGYTF. The genes are TRBV11-2 and TRBJ1-2; D gene uncertain. This CDR3 contains 12 residues. In germline, CDR1 is SGHAT, CDR2 FQNNGV. Trimming stripped 5 bases from V and 4 bases from J, with 8 bases between.

The chain joins TRBV19 to TRBJ2-3; D perhaps matches TRBD1 (5 bases). V lost 4 bases, J lost 3 bases, and 8 bases lay in between. The germline V gene has CDR1 LNHDA and CDR2 SQIVND (reference sequence). The CDR3 runs 13 residues. CDR3 residues: CASSSQGTDTQYF. Here the CDR3 DNA reads TGTGCCAGTAGTAGCCAGGGAACAGATACGCAGTATTTT.

The chain combines TRBV7-3 with TRBJ1-1; perhaps TRBD1 as D (5 bases). Germline V gives CDR1 SGHTA, CDR2 FQGTGA. CDR3 length equals 13 residues. Trimming pared 2 bases from V and 4 bases from J, leaving 8 bases between. The CDR3 DNA is TGTGCCAGCAGCTTATCAGGGATCACTGAAGCTTTCTTT. Protein sequence: CASSLSGITEAFF.

This rearrangement joins TRBV2 to TRBJ1-3; D might be TRBD1 (6 bases). CDR1 is SNHLY, CDR2 FYNNEI, per germline. The CDR3 runs 10 residues. V was cut by 3 bases and J by 16 bases, with 10 bases left in between. The CDR3 loop reads CASSEGAFYF. The CDR3 nucleotides read TGTGCCAGCAGTGAGGGGGCATTTTATTTT. Full variable domain (remainder filled in from reference TRBV2 and TRBJ1-3): EPEVTQTPSHQVTQMGQEVILRCVPISNHLYFYWYRQILGQKVEFLVSFYNNEISEKSEIFDDQFSVERPDGSNFTLKIRSTKLEDSAMYFCASSEGAFYFGEGSWLTVV.

The rearrangement joins TRBV10-3 to TRBJ2-1, with 8 bases matching TRBD2. Trimming removed 4 bases from V and 0 bases from J; junction bases left unmatched: 2. This CDR3 is 15 amino acids long. Germline V gene lookup returns CDR1 ENHRY and CDR2 SYGVKD. The CDR3 DNA reads TGTGCCATCAGTGGGGGGACTAGCTCCTACAATGAGCAGTTCTTC. Translation: CAISGGTSSYNEQFF.

This chain uses TRBV11-2 with TRBJ2-1, with 7 bases that match TRBD2. The V gene end was trimmed by 2 bases and the J gene end by 9 bases; junction bases not matched to a gene: 4. CDR3 length: 13 residues. Germline CDR1 and CDR2: SGHAT and FQNNGV. As DNA, the CDR3 is TGTGCCAGCAGCTTACTAGCGGCGGGTGAGCAGTTCTTC. Protein product: CASSLLAAGEQFF.

This sequence joins TRBV5-1 and TRBJ1-2; no firm D call. Deletions cut 4 bases from V and 6 bases from J, with 7 bases between. Germline loops: CDR1 SGHRS, CDR2 YFSETQ. This CDR3 is 11 amino acids long. CDR3 nucleotides: TGCGCCAGCAGCCCTACCGATGGCTACACCTTC. It encodes CASSPTDGYTF.

V and J are TRBV30 and TRBJ2-1; 12 bases fit TRBD2. This CDR3 spans 16 amino acids. V was clipped by 1 base and J by 6 bases; unmatched bases: 7. Germline V gene sequence: CDR1 GTSNPN, CDR2 SVGIG (reference sequence). The CDR3 region has the DNA TGTGCCTGGAGTGAAGGGCTAGCGGGAGGGGTCAATGAGCAGTTCTTC. This translates into CAWSEGLAGGVNEQFF.

V gene TRBV6-1 combines with J gene TRBJ1-1; no reliable D call. V was shortened by 0 bases and J by 1 base, with 6 bases between the two germline ends. CDR1 and CDR2 from the germline V gene are MNHNS and SASEGT. This CDR3 has 14 amino acids. The CDR3 nucleotides read TGTGCCAGCAGTGAAGCAAACACGAACACTGAAGCTTTCTTT. Translated, it gives CASSEANTNTEAFF.

The rearrangement joins TRBV4-2 to TRBJ2-2; 7 bases align to TRBD1. Germline CDR1 reads LGHNA; CDR2 reads YNFKEQ. The CDR3 loop spans 14 amino acids. V shed 4 bases, J shed 6 bases, and the junction held 5 bases outside the gene matches. The CDR3 DNA reads as TGTGCCAGCAGCCTTTTGCAGGGGGCCGGGGAGCTGTTTTTT. It yields the protein CASSLLQGAGELFF.

This clone was picked up one time. This rearrangement joins TRBV30 to TRBJ2-1; 9 bases map to TRBD2. CDR1 and CDR2 from the germline V gene are GTSNPN and SVGIG (reference sequence). The CDR3 has 16 amino acids. The J segment lost 9 bases and the V segment lost 2 bases, leaving 14 bases of the junction unmatched. The CDR3 bases are TGTGCCTGGAGTTTCCCATCTGCGGGAGGGCCGGGTGAGCAGTTCTTC. Translating gives CAWSFPSAGGPGEQFF.

This clone was detected only once. This chain uses TRBV20-1 with TRBJ2-5; 9 bases line up with TRBD1. V lost 6 bases to trimming and J lost 5 bases; unmatched junction nucleotides: 1. Germline V gene lookup returns CDR1 DFQATT and CDR2 SNEGSKA (reference sequence). This CDR3 region has 11 residues. The CDR3 sequence is CSAGTGETQYF. For the CDR3, the DNA is TGCAGTGCCGGGACAGGGGAGACCCAGTACTTC.